This TCR beta chain was documented in a study of blood T cell repertoires in COVID-19. At the level of the study: Sample material is recorded as cDNA or gDNA derived from T cells, B-cell-depleted T cells, or PBMCs.

Participant reports of clinical history set cohort assignment. V lost 1 base to trimming and J lost 7 bases; unmatched junction nucleotides: 10. The CDR3 runs 16 residues. Germline CDR1 reads GTSNPN; CDR2 reads SVGIG (reference sequence). Authors' processing steps: Reference gene primer amplification yielded estimated nucleated cell counts. TCRdb's table, derived via immunoSEQ multiplex PCR, lists solely in-frame clones and lacks some. That table furnishes V, J and clone size, whereas the DNA furnished D and trimming. The sample includes fewer than 450,000 clones, about 90% seen only once; the top ten take roughly 1%.

This receptor was identified in a woman in her twenties or thirties who had recovered from COVID-19. The sample comprised PBMCs or T cells enriched from blood (not recorded which). The J gene is TRBJ1-2, the V gene TRBV30, with 12 bases that match TRBD1. CDR3 protein: CAWSAWDRGLYGGYTF. CDR3 in DNA: TGTGCCTGGAGTGCCTGGGACAGGGGGCTCTATGGTGGCTACACCTTC.